These 18 T cell receptor beta chains were sequenced from one sample in a study of beta chain features in type 1 diabetes. What was sequenced were expressed TCRB transcripts, since all of the isolated RNA had been reverse transcribed. Assay used: immunoSEQ multiplex PCR; TCRdb lists only in-frame clones, some missing. The sample holds a few hundred thousand clones; 25% to 35% are singletons and the top ten take 3.5% to 4%. Material: central memory CD4+ T cells from blood. The source of these receptors is a man aged 25 to 45 in good health.

This clone occurred a few times. This chain uses TRBV7-9 with TRBJ1-6, with D possibly TRBD1 on 6 matching bases. V was cut by 2 bases and J by 7 bases, with 15 bases left in between. The CDR3 consists of 16 residues. The germline CDR1 and CDR2 sequences are SEHNR and FQNEAQ (reference sequence). CDR3 loop: CASSLREGGGNSPLHF. The DNA of the CDR3 is TGTGCCAGCAGCTTACGGGAAGGGGGGGGAAATTCACCCCTCCACTTT.

This clone was counted a single time. The chain employs TRBV10-3 and TRBJ2-1, with 7 bases aligning to TRBD1. Trimming took 6 bases from V and 5 from J; bases not matched to a gene: 7. The CDR3 sequence is 14 residues long. Germline CDR1 and CDR2: ENHRY and SYGVKD. CDR3 coding DNA: TGTGCCATCAGGCCGACAGGGACGGACAATGAGCAGTTCTTC. As protein: CAIRPTGTDNEQFF.

The chain recombines TRBV4-2 with TRBJ1-1; 10 bases are shared with TRBD1. The ends lost 4 bases at V and 6 bases at J; junction bases unmatched: 8. The CDR3 is 15 residues long. The germline V gene has CDR1 LGHNA and CDR2 YNFKEQ. The CDR3 spells CASSLPGQGMAEAFF. As DNA, the CDR3 is TGTGCCAGCAGCCTTCCGGGACAGGGGATGGCTGAAGCTTTCTTT.

This clone was detected a few times. The chain couples TRBV7-9 to TRBJ2-1; no firm D call. CDR1 SEHNR and CDR2 FQNEAQ come from the germline V gene (reference sequence). Trimming pared 5 bases from V and 9 bases from J, leaving 17 bases between. The CDR3 covers 14 residues. The CDR3 DNA sequence: TGTGCCAGCAGCATTTCGCTTCCGGGCGGTGAGCAGTTCTTC. It specifies CASSISLPGGEQFF.

The chain recombines TRBV27 with TRBJ2-3, with 9 nucleotides matching TRBD1. V shed 3 bases and J 6 bases; nucleotides not matched to a gene: 7. This CDR3 contains 15 residues. Germline V lookup: CDR1 MNHEY, CDR2 SMNVEV (reference sequence). CDR3 residues: CASSFVTTGGDTQYF. Here the CDR3 DNA reads TGTGCCAGCAGTTTTGTTACGACAGGGGGGGATACGCAGTATTTT.

The gene calls are TRBV28 and TRBJ2-5; D call uncertain. Trimming removed 2 bases at V and 2 bases at J, with 6 bases between. Per the germline V gene, CDR1 is MDHEN and CDR2 is SYDVKM. The CDR3 is made up of 13 amino acids. The CDR3 sequence is CASSLPGQETQYF. DNA of the CDR3: TGTGCCAGCAGTTTACCAGGTCAAGAGACCCAGTACTTC.

The chain recombines TRBV6-5 with TRBJ2-1; TRBD1 matches at 8 bases. V was clipped by 4 bases and J by 2 bases; unmatched bases: 7. The CDR3 has 16 residues. In germline, CDR1 is MNHEY, CDR2 SVGAGI. CDR3 region: CASSLTGTGTYNEQFF. CDR3 DNA: TGTGCCAGCAGTTTAACCGGGACAGGTACCTACAATGAGCAGTTCTTC.

V gene TRBV25-1 combines with J gene TRBJ1-5, with D hard to call. This CDR3 region has 15 residues. V dropped 3 bases and J dropped 6 bases, with 15 bases sitting between them. Germline values: CDR1 MGHDK, CDR2 SYGVNS. For the CDR3, the DNA is TGTGCCAGCAGTGATGGTCTGCGGCCGGGTCAGCCCCAGCATTTT. It encodes CASSDGLRPGQPQHF.

This clone was observed a few times. This chain uses TRBV30 with TRBJ2-3; no clear D gene. V dropped 3 bases and J dropped 1 base, with 11 bases sitting between them. This CDR3 has 14 residues. The germline V gene encodes CDR1 GTSNPN and CDR2 SVGIG (reference sequence). The CDR3 region is CAWSVIVGTDTQYF. CDR3 nucleotide sequence: TGTGCCTGGAGCGTGATAGTGGGCACAGATACGCAGTATTTT.

The chain uses TRBV5-4 and TRBJ2-5; 10 positions agree with TRBD1. Germline V gene lookup returns CDR1 SGHNT and CDR2 YYREEE (reference sequence). This CDR3 region has 13 residues. V trimming: 6 bases; J trimming: 4 bases; junction bases outside the gene matches: 3. As DNA, the CDR3 is TGTGCCAGCACCCGGACAGGGGGAGAGACCCAGTACTTC. It specifies CASTRTGGETQYF.

This clone was observed at least ten times. The chain is built from TRBV11-2 and TRBJ1-1; unclear D gene. Trimming stripped 4 bases from V and 3 bases from J, with 6 bases between. Germline CDR1 reads SGHAT; CDR2 reads FQNNGV. The CDR3 loop spans 12 amino acids. This CDR3 is CASSSTHTEAFF. CDR3 nucleotides: TGTGCCAGCAGCTCCACCCACACTGAAGCTTTCTTT.

This sequence joins TRBV7-9 and TRBJ1-5; 8 positions agree with TRBD1. The CDR3 contains 13 residues. Germline V gene data show CDR1 as SEHNR and CDR2 as FQNEAQ (reference sequence). The junction had 4 bases not matched to a gene; V was cut back by 5 bases and J by 7 bases. CDR3 sequence (DNA): TGTGCCAGCAGCGTACAGGGGGAACAGCCCCAGCATTTT. Translating gives CASSVQGEQPQHF.

The gene calls are TRBV15 and TRBJ2-1, with no clear D. CDR1 is LNHNV, CDR2 YYDKDF, per germline (reference sequence). This CDR3 comprises 18 residues. The V end was cut by 1 base, the J end by 1 base, with 17 bases between. CDR3 loop: CATSRALGHGNSYNEQFF. Here the CDR3 DNA reads TGTGCCACCAGCAGAGCCCTCGGGCATGGTAATTCCTACAATGAGCAGTTCTTC.

This clone was detected many times. The V gene is TRBV28, the J gene TRBJ2-7, with D tentatively TRBD1 (6 bases). This CDR3 has 15 amino acids. Germline V gene data show CDR1 as MDHEN and CDR2 as SYDVKM. With 2 bases removed from V and 0 bases from J, the gap between germline ends came to 11 bases. Here the CDR3 DNA reads TGTGCCAGCAGTTTAGTAAGGACAGTCTCCTACGAGCAGTACTTC. The encoded protein is CASSLVRTVSYEQYF.

The chain uses TRBV14 and TRBJ1-1, with D possibly TRBD1 on 5 matching bases. V dropped 1 base and J dropped 0 bases, with 12 bases sitting between them. Per the germline V gene, CDR1 is SGHDN and CDR2 is FVKESK. This CDR3 has 16 amino acids. The CDR3: CASSQGFAGMNTEAFF. In DNA, the CDR3 is TGTGCCAGCAGCCAAGGGTTCGCAGGGATGAACACTGAAGCTTTCTTT.

This clone has only a few counts. The chain links TRBV7-9 to TRBJ2-5; D may be TRBD2 (6 bases). Looked up from germline, CDR1 is SEHNR and CDR2 is FQNEAQ (reference sequence). The CDR3 loop spans 14 amino acids. V lost 3 bases and J lost 7, with 15 bases in between. The CDR3 reads CASSFDGGPRTQYF. CDR3 nucleotides: TGTGCCAGCAGCTTTGACGGGGGACCGCGGACCCAGTACTTC.

The chain joins TRBV6-1 to TRBJ2-1; 11 nucleotides align to TRBD2. V trimming: 4 bases; J trimming: 0 bases; junction bases outside the gene matches: 5. Germline values: CDR1 MNHNS, CDR2 SASEGT. The CDR3 runs to 17 residues. The CDR3 protein is CASSGTSGYSSYNEQFF. In nucleotides, the CDR3 is TGTGCCAGCAGTGGGACTAGCGGGTATAGCTCCTACAATGAGCAGTTCTTC.

This clone was observed a handful of times. J is TRBJ1-5 and V is TRBV10-3; the D is unclear. This CDR3 has 13 amino acids. In germline, CDR1 is ENHRY, CDR2 SYGVKD. V shed 6 bases and J shed 1 base, with 7 bases lying between them. The CDR3 region has the DNA TGTGCCATCAGCCCTGGGAGCAATCAGCCCCAGCATTTT. This sequence encodes CAISPGSNQPQHF.